What follows are 29 T cell receptor beta chains derived from one specimen sequenced in a study of T cell responses to AZD1222 COVID-19 vaccine. Here immunoSEQ multiplex PCR was the method, and the copy in TCRdb shows in-frame clones only, minus some. This sample has 150,000 or so clones; more than 85% occur once, and the top ten carry less than 2.5%. Sequenced here: peripheral blood, sampled on day 0 of AZD1222 vaccination. These receptors all come from an adult in good health.

This chain links TRBV7-6 with TRBJ2-3, with 7 bases fitting TRBD2. CDR1 is SGHVS and CDR2 is FNYEAQ in the germline V gene. With 5 bases clipped from V and 0 bases from J, the junction kept 8 bases outside the gene matches. The CDR3 runs 16 residues. Here the CDR3 reads CASSPRGGGSTDTQYF. Written as DNA, the CDR3 is TGTGCCAGCAGCCCGCGGGGCGGGGGTAGCACAGATACGCAGTATTTT.

The chain joins TRBV7-2 to TRBJ2-5; D is possibly TRBD2 (6 bases). V lost 2 bases to trimming and J lost 3 bases, with 13 bases between them. This CDR3 contains 15 residues. Germline loops: CDR1 SGHTA, CDR2 FQGNSA. CDR3 coding DNA: TGTGCCAGCAGCTTACCGGGGGTCACCAAAGAGACCCAGTACTTC. This sequence encodes CASSLPGVTKETQYF. Using reference TRBV7-2 and TRBJ2-5 for the parts outside the CDR3, the full variable domain is GAGVSQSPSNKVTEKGKDVELRCDPISGHTALYWYRQSLGQGLEFLIYFQGNSAPDKSGLPSDRFSAERTGGSVSTLTIQRTQQEDSAVYLCASSLPGVTKETQYFGPGTRLLVL.

J is TRBJ2-3 and V is TRBV6-1, with 11 bases lining up with TRBD2. This CDR3 has 20 amino acids. The V gene's germline CDR1 is MNHNS and CDR2 SASEGT. V lost 4 bases to trimming and J lost 0 bases; unmatched junction nucleotides: 15. The CDR3 sequence: CASSATPVGSGRVSTDTQYF. CDR3 sequence (DNA): TGTGCCAGCAGTGCCACACCCGTGGGTAGCGGGAGGGTTAGCACAGATACGCAGTATTTT.

This sequence joins TRBV21-1 and TRBJ2-3; the table's TRBD1 call for D was not verified on the DNA. TRBV21-1 is noted as a pseudogene. There are 19 residues in the CDR3. CDR3 residues: CASSKGGGTALSTTDTQYF. The CDR3 DNA reads as TGTGCCAGCAGCAAAGGAGGCGGGACAGCATTATCGACAACAGATACGCAGTATTTT.

This clone showed up just once. This chain links TRBV5-6 with TRBJ1-1, with D tentatively TRBD1 (5 bases). V gave up 4 bases and J gave up 1 base, with 14 bases separating them. The CDR3 runs 15 residues. Germline V gene lookup returns CDR1 SGHDT and CDR2 YYEEEE. The CDR3 here is CASSNGGGKNTEAFF. CDR3 sequence (DNA): TGTGCCAGCAGCAATGGGGGTGGCAAGAACACTGAAGCTTTCTTT.

This chain links TRBV6-1 with TRBJ2-7; D possibly corresponds to TRBD2 (5 bases). The CDR3 length is 16 residues. The ends were cut back, 2 bases at V and 5 bases at J, with 19 bases in the middle. Germline assignment: CDR1 MNHNS and CDR2 SASEGT. The CDR3 here is CASSEPPTRGVHEQYF. The CDR3, as DNA: TGTGCCAGCAGTGAACCCCCGACACGGGGTGTCCACGAGCAGTACTTC.

The chain is built from TRBV3-1 (or the pseudogene TRBV3-2) and TRBJ1-6; D unresolved. V lost 5 bases to trimming and J lost 5 bases, with 7 bases between them. The CDR3 is 13 amino acids. Germline V lookup: CDR1 LGHDT, CDR2 YNNKEL (reference sequence). The CDR3 is CASSSHNNSPLHF. CDR3 DNA sequence: TGTGCCAGCAGCAGTCACAATAATTCACCCCTCCACTTT.

V is TRBV10-3 and J is TRBJ1-5; D is unresolved. Germline V lookup: CDR1 ENHRY, CDR2 SYGVKD. Trimming cost V 0 bases and J 2 bases, with 5 bases left between them. The CDR3 extends over 14 amino acids. This CDR3 reads CAISESTGNQPQHF. DNA for the CDR3: TGTGCCATCAGTGAGTCCACGGGCAATCAGCCCCAGCATTTT.

V is TRBV19 and J is TRBJ2-3, with 12 positions matching TRBD2. Losses at the gene ends were 10 bases for V and 4 bases for J; bases not matched to a gene: 9. The CDR3 is 15 residues long. The V gene's germline CDR1 is LNHDA and CDR2 SQIVND (reference sequence). The CDR3: CATKILAGGPDTQYF. CDR3 nucleotides: TGTGCCACCAAAATACTAGCGGGGGGCCCAGATACGCAGTATTTT.

The chain is built from TRBV7-8 and TRBJ2-1, with D perhaps TRBD2 (6 bases). V was cut by 5 bases and J by 10 bases, with 15 bases left in between. Germline assignment: CDR1 SGHVS and CDR2 FQNEAQ. The CDR3 has 13 residues. CDR3 amino acids: CASSLLAGGEQFF. CDR3 nucleotide sequence: TGTGCCAGCAGCCTACTAGCTGGTGGCGAGCAGTTCTTC.

This rearrangement joins TRBV7-2 to TRBJ2-2, with D possibly matching TRBD1 (5 bases). There are 17 residues in the CDR3. Trimming stripped 1 base from V and 4 bases from J, with 16 bases between. Germline loops: CDR1 SGHTA, CDR2 FQGNSA. The CDR3 nucleotides are TGTGCCAGCAGCTTAGTGGGCAGCCCTGGGGCCACCGGGGAGCTGTTTTTT. Translation gives CASSLVGSPGATGELFF.

The chain joins TRBV3-1 (or the pseudogene TRBV3-2) to TRBJ1-1; D is possibly TRBD1 (5 bases). Germline loops: CDR1 LGHDT, CDR2 YNNKEL (reference sequence). The CDR3 runs to 14 residues. V lost 1 base, J lost 7 bases, and 13 bases lay in between. CDR3 in amino acids: CASSQGGVQGEAFF. CDR3 bases: TGTGCCAGCAGCCAAGGGGGGGTTCAGGGTGAAGCTTTCTTT.

The gene calls are TRBV7-2 and TRBJ2-2; D remains unclear. The germline gives CDR1 SGHTA, CDR2 FQGNSA. V gave up 5 bases and J gave up 6 bases, with 10 bases separating them. The CDR3 covers 13 residues. The CDR3 loop is CASSAIAAGELFF. The DNA of the CDR3 is TGTGCCAGCAGCGCCATAGCTGCCGGGGAGCTGTTTTTT.

The V call is TRBV6-5, the J call TRBJ1-1, with 7 bases aligning to TRBD1. CDR1 and CDR2 (germline): MNHEY, SVGAGI. V shed 7 bases, J shed 4 bases, and the junction held 9 bases outside the gene matches. The CDR3 has 14 residues. CDR3 DNA sequence: TGTGCCAGCATTTCTACCCGACAGGGCACTGAAGCTTTCTTT. Translating it yields CASISTRQGTEAFF.

J is TRBJ2-3 and V is TRBV4-3, with D possibly being TRBD2 (5 bases). CDR3 size: 14 residues. Trimming removed 3 bases at V and 5 bases at J, with 12 bases between. CDR1 LGHNA and CDR2 YSLEER come from the germline V gene. The CDR3 DNA reads TGCGCCAGCAGCCAGTCCCTGACTAAAGATACGCAGTATTTT. It specifies CASSQSLTKDTQYF.

The chain employs TRBV5-4 and TRBJ1-2; TRBD1 agrees at 10 bases. The CDR3 is made up of 14 amino acids. Trimming took 4 bases from V and 7 from J; bases not matched to a gene: 7. Germline loops: CDR1 SGHNT, CDR2 YYREEE (reference sequence). The CDR3 nucleotides are TGTGCCAGCAGCCTTAGACAGGGGGCCCCTGGCTACACCTTC. Its protein product is CASSLRQGAPGYTF.

This rearrangement joins TRBV18 to TRBJ1-2, with a weak D call TRBD1 (5 bases). V gave up 4 bases and J gave up 2 bases, with 17 bases separating them. This CDR3 spans 16 amino acids. CDR1 and CDR2 (germline): KGHSH, LQKENI. The CDR3 nucleotides read TGTGCCAGCTCACTTGGATGGACGGACACGAACTATGGCTACACCTTC. Translation gives CASSLGWTDTNYGYTF.

The chain joins TRBV10-3 to TRBJ2-3; 11 positions agree with TRBD2. Looked up from germline, CDR1 is ENHRY and CDR2 is SYGVKD. The CDR3 spans 14 residues. With 4 bases clipped from V and 10 bases from J, the junction kept 7 bases outside the gene matches. CDR3 in amino acids: CAISGGWTSGSQYF. As DNA, the CDR3 is TGTGCCATCAGTGGGGGATGGACTAGCGGGTCGCAGTATTTT.

The V and J genes are TRBV5-1 and TRBJ1-1; the D gene is possibly TRBD1 (5 bases). Germline loops: CDR1 SGHRS, CDR2 YFSETQ. Trimming pared 3 bases from V and 1 base from J, leaving 16 bases between. This CDR3 region has 16 residues. The CDR3, as DNA: TGCGCCAGCAGCTGGAGAACAGGTGTAGGGAACACTGAAGCTTTCTTT. Its protein product is CASSWRTGVGNTEAFF.

The chain couples TRBV7-3 to TRBJ1-5; the match to TRBD1 covers 7 bases. After removal of 5 bases from V and 11 bases from J, the junction contained 15 bases not matched to a gene. CDR3 size: 15 residues. The germline CDR1 and CDR2 sequences are SGHTA and FQGTGA. The CDR3 DNA sequence: TGTGCCAGCAGCCGTACCGGGACAGACCCATCAGCCCAGCATTTT. As protein: CASSRTGTDPSAQHF.

The chain employs TRBV18 and TRBJ2-2, with 8 nucleotides matching TRBD1. The junction had 3 bases not matched to a gene; V was cut back by 3 bases and J by 6 bases. The CDR3 has 14 residues. Germline assignment: CDR1 KGHSH and CDR2 LQKENI. CDR3 sequence reads: CASSPDRVAGELFF. The CDR3 bases are TGTGCCAGCTCACCGGACAGGGTTGCCGGGGAGCTGTTTTTT.

This chain uses TRBV18 with TRBJ2-4; D uncertain. This CDR3 has 13 amino acids. V lost 2 bases, J lost 9 bases, and 11 bases lay in between. Germline V lookup: CDR1 KGHSH, CDR2 LQKENI. The CDR3 coding sequence is TGTGCCAGCTCACCATCGCCGCTCGGCATTCAGTACTTC. It codes for CASSPSPLGIQYF.

CDR3 in amino acids: CASSEAHGVGETQYF. The CDR3 DNA is TGTGCCAGCAGTGAAGCGCACGGGGTTGGGGAGACCCAGTACTTC. This chain uses TRBV2 with TRBJ2-5, with TRBD2 as a possible D gene (5 bases). In germline, CDR1 is SNHLY, CDR2 FYNNEI. The CDR3 is 15 residues long. The V and J ends lost 0 bases and 5 bases respectively, with 13 bases between them.

The V call is TRBV7-8, the J call TRBJ2-3, with TRBD2 matching over 8 bases. The junction had 10 bases not matched to a gene; V was cut back by 5 bases and J by 3 bases. The germline CDR1 and CDR2 sequences are SGHVS and FQNEAQ. CDR3 length: 16 residues. CDR3 bases: TGTGCCAGCAGCCGCGGGAGGCTCCGGAGAACAGATACGCAGTATTTT. Its translation is CASSRGRLRRTDTQYF.

The chain has TRBV6-1 and TRBJ2-1; D ambiguous. The CDR3 runs to 14 residues. CDR1 is MNHNS and CDR2 is SASEGT in the germline V gene. V lost 1 base and J 5 bases, leaving 9 bases between the germline ends. The CDR3 region is CASSEDLVDNEQFF. In DNA form, the CDR3 reads TGTGCCAGCAGTGAAGATCTAGTGGACAATGAGCAGTTCTTC.

CDR3 bases: TGTGCCAGCAGCGTAGATACAGAAAGCACAGATACGCAGTATTTT. It specifies CASSVDTESTDTQYF. The rearrangement links TRBV9 to TRBJ2-3; the D is unclear. The CDR3 length is 15 residues. In germline, CDR1 is SGDLS, CDR2 YYNGEE. Trimming pared 0 bases from V and 0 bases from J, leaving 8 bases between. The whole variable domain, filled in from reference TRBV9 and TRBJ2-3, reads DSGVTQTPKHLITATGQRVTLRCSPRSGDLSVYWYQQSLDQGLQFLIQYYNGEERAKGNILERFSAQQFPDLHSELNLSSLELGDSALYFCASSVDTESTDTQYFGPGTRLTVL.

The genes are TRBV28 and TRBJ2-2, with TRBD1 matching 7 bases. Germline trimming cut 5 bases from V and 3 bases from J; bases unmatched to any gene: 9. Germline CDR1 MDHEN, CDR2 SYDVKM. CDR3 length: 16 amino acids. As DNA, the CDR3 is TGTGCCAGCAGTCAACGACAGGGTGTCGACACCGGGGAGCTGTTTTTT. It encodes CASSQRQGVDTGELFF.

The chain employs TRBV27 and TRBJ2-1, with D perhaps given as TRBD1 or TRBD2 (5 bases each). Germline loops: CDR1 MNHEY, CDR2 SMNVEV (reference sequence). V dropped 7 bases and J dropped 7 bases, with 14 bases sitting between them. The CDR3 contains 13 residues. This chain's CDR3 is CASTLSWGNEQFF. CDR3 bases: TGTGCCAGCACTCTTTCTTGGGGGAATGAGCAGTTCTTC.

The J gene is TRBJ2-7, the V gene TRBV30; D possibly corresponds to TRBD1 (6 bases). The CDR3 is 16 residues long. CDR1 is GTSNPN, CDR2 SVGIG, per germline (reference sequence). With 0 bases removed from V and 6 bases from J, the gap between germline ends came to 21 bases. The CDR3 spells CAWSVRRWGRLGEQYF. CDR3 coding DNA: TGTGCCTGGAGTGTACGACGCTGGGGGCGCCTCGGCGAGCAGTACTTC.